This T cell receptor beta chain was identified in a study of regulatory T cells in long-lasting Graves disease. Arm-PCR of CDR3 regions and iRepertoire HTBI primers were used to build TCR beta libraries. One entry per CDR3 protein results from TCRdb running MiXCR on the multiplex PCR reads. The profile shows just over 600,000 distinct CDR3 sequences, 15% to 20% of them singletons. In this sample, this clonotype turned up a few times. Time point here: newly diagnosed GD, antithyroid drugs for less than 3 months. After RNA was extracted from PBMCs, the TCR library was made from it. The same sample was also used in a study of T cells in Graves' hyperthyroidism and ophthalmopathy. From that second work: A model of 13 V-J pairs discriminated ophthalmopathy from stable hyperthyroidism.

The sample in question was peripheral blood mononuclear cells (PBMCs), obtained at new diagnosis, from a patient treated with antithyroid drugs. The sequence derives from a woman in her thirties with Graves disease.

The CDR3 DNA reads TGTGCCAGCAGCTTAGTTGGGGTAGCGGGAGGAATGGAGACCCAGTACTTC. Translation gives CASSLVGVAGGMETQYF. The chain uses TRBV7-9 and TRBJ2-5, with 10 bases aligning to TRBD2. Losses at the gene ends were 1 base for V and 5 bases for J; bases not matched to a gene: 10. CDR1 is SEHNR and CDR2 is FQNEAQ in the germline V gene (reference sequence). CDR3 length equals 17 residues.